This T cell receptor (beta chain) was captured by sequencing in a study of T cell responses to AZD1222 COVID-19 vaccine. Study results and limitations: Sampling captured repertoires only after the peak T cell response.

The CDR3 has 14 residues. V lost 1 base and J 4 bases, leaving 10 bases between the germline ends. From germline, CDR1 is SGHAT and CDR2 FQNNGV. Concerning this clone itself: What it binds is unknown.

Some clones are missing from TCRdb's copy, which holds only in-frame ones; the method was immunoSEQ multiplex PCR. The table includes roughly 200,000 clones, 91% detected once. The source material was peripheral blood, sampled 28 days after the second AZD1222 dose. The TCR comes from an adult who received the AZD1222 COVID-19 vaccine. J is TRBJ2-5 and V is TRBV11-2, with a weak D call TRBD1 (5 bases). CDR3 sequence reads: CASSLGGRVETQYF. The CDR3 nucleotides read TGTGCCAGCAGCTTAGGGGGCAGGGTAGAGACCCAGTACTTC.